This TCR beta chain was retrieved from a study of blood T cell repertoires in COVID-19. Across the study: COVID-19 samples from acute and convalescent phases originated in the United States, Italy and Spain.

The germline gives CDR1 SGDLS, CDR2 YYNGEE. J lost 4 bases, V lost 0 bases, and 2 bases had no gene match. The CDR3 runs to 14 residues. Authors' data handling: Reference gene primer amplification gave estimated nucleated cell counts. Here immunoSEQ multiplex PCR was the method, and the copy in TCRdb shows in-frame clones only, minus some. V and J calls and clone size are copied from that table; D and trimming were computed from the DNA. The table records around 300,000 clones, 70% to 90% of them present only once. The chain employs TRBV9 and TRBJ1-2, with 8 bases identical to TRBD1. The TCR was taken from a man aged 18-30 years with active or convalescent COVID-19. The sample was peripheral blood. This CDR3 reads CASSVAGGSYGYTF. The CDR3 DNA sequence: TGTGCCAGCAGCGTAGCAGGGGGCTCCTATGGCTACACCTTC. The entire variable domain, with the rest obtained from reference TRBV9 and TRBJ1-2, is as follows: DSGVTQTPKHLITATGQRVTLRCSPRSGDLSVYWYQQSLDQGLQFLIQYYNGEERAKGNILERFSAQQFPDLHSELNLSSLELGDSALYFCASSVAGGSYGYTFGSGTRLTVV.